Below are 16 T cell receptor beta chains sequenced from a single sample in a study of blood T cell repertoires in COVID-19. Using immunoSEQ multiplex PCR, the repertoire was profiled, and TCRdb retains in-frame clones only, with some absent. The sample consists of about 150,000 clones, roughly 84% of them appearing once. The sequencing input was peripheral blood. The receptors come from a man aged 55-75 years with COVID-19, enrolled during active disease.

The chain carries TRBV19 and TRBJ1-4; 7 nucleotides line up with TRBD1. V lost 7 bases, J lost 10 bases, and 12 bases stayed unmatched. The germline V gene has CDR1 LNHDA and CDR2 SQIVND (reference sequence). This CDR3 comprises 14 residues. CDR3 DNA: TGTGCCAGTACTACCTCAGGGGGTGGTGGAAAACTGTTTTTT. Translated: CASTTSGGGGKLFF.

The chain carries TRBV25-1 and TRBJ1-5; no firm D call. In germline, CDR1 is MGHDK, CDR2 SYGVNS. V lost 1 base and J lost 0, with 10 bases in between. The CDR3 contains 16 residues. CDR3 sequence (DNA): TGTGCCAGCAGTGAATCCCTGGAGGTTAGCAATCAGCCCCAGCATTTT. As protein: CASSESLEVSNQPQHF.

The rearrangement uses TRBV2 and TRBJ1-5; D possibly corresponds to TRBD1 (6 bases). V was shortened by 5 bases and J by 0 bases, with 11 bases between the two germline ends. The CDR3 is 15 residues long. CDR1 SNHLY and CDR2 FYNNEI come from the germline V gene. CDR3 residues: CASSMGQYSNQPQHF. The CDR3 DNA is TGTGCCAGCAGTATGGGACAATATAGCAATCAGCCCCAGCATTTT.

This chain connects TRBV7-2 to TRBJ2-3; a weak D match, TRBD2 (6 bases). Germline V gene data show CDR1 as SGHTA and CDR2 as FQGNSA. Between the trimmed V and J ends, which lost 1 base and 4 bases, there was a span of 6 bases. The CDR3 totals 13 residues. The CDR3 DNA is TGTGCCAGCAGCTTAGGGGGGGCAGATACGCAGTATTTT. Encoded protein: CASSLGGADTQYF. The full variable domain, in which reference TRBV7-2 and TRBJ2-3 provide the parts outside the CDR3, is GAGVSQSPSNKVTEKGKDVELRCDPISGHTALYWYRQSLGQGLEFLIYFQGNSAPDKSGLPSDRFSAERTGGSVSTLTIQRTQQEDSAVYLCASSLGGADTQYFGPGTRLTVL.

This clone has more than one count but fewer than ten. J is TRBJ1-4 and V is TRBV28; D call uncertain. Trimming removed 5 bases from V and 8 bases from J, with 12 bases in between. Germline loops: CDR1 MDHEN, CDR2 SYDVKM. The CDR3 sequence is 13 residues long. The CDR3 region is CASSPATREKLFF. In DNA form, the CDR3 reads TGTGCCAGCAGTCCGGCGACGAGGGAAAAACTGTTTTTT.

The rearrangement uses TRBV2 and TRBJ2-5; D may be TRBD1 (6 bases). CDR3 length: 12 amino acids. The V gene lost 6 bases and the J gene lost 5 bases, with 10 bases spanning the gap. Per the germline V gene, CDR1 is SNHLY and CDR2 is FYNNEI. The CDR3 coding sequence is TGTGCCAGCAGAAACAGGGCGGAGACCCAGTACTTC. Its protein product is CASRNRAETQYF.

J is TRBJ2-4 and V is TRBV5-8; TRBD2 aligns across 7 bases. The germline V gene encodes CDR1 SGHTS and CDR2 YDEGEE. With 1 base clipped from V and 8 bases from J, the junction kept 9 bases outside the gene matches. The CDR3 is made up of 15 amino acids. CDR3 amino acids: CASSLRRGSEDIQYF. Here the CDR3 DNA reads TGTGCCAGCAGCTTGAGGCGGGGGAGTGAAGACATTCAGTACTTC.

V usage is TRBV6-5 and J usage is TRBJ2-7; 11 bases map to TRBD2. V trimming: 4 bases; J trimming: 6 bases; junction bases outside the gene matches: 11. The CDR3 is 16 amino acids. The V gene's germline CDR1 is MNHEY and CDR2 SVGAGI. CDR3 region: CASSSLVAGGPVEQYF. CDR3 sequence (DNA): TGTGCCAGCAGTTCCCTTGTAGCGGGGGGGCCGGTCGAGCAGTACTTC.

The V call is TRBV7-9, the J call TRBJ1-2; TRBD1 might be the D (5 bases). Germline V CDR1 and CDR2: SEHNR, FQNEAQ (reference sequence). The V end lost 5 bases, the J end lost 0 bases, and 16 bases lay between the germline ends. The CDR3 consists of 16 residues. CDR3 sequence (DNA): TGTGCCAGCAGCGGCCCCTCAGGCAGGGCTAACTATGGCTACACCTTC. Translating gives CASSGPSGRANYGYTF.

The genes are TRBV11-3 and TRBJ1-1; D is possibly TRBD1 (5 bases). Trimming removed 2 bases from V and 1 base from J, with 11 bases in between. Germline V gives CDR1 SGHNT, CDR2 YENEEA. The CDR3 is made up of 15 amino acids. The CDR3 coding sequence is TGTGCCAGCAGCTTAAATGGGCAGGGGAACACTGAAGCTTTCTTT. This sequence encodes CASSLNGQGNTEAFF.

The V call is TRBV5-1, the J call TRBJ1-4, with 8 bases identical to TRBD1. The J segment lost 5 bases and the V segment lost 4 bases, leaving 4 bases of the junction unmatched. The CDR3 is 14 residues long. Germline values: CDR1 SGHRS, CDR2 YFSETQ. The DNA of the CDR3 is TGCGCCAGCAGCAGGACAGGGAGCAATGAAAAACTGTTTTTT. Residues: CASSRTGSNEKLFF.

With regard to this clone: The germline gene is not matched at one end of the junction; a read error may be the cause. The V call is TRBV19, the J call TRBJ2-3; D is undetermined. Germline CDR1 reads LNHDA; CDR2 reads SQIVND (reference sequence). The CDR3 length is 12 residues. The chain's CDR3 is CASRGSTDTQYF. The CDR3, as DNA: TGTGCCAGTAGAGGTAGCACCGATACGCAGTATTTT. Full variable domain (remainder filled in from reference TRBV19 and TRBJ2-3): DGGITQSPKYLFRKEGQNVTLSCEQNLNHDAMYWYRQDPGQGLRLIYYSQIVNDFQKGDIAEGYSVSREKKESFPLTVTSAQKNPTAFYLCASRGSTDTQYFGPGTRLTVL.

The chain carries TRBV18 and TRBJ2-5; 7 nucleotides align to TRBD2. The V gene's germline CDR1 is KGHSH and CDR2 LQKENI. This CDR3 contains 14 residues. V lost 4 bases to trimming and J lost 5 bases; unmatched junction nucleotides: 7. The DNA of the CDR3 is TGTGCCAGCTCACGGGGGAGGGAAGGCGAGACCCAGTACTTC. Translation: CASSRGREGETQYF.

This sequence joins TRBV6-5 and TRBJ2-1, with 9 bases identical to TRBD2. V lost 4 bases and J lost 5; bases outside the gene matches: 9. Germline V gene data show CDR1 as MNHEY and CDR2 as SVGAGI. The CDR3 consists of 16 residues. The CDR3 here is CASSSTVAGAHNEQFF. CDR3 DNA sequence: TGTGCCAGCAGTTCGACCGTAGCGGGGGCGCACAATGAGCAGTTCTTC.

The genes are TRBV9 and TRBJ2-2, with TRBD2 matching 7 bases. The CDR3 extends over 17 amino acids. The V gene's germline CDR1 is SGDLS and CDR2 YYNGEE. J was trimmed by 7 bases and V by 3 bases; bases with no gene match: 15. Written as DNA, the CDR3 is TGTGCCAGCAGCGAGGGGCTAGCGGCGGAGGGGAACGGGGAGCTGTTTTTT. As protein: CASSEGLAAEGNGELFF.

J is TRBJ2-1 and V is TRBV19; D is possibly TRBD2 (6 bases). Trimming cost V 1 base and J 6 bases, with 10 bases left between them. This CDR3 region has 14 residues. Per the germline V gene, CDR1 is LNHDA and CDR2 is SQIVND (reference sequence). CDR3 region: CASSIAPGGNEQFF. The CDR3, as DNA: TGTGCCAGTAGTATAGCACCCGGGGGCAATGAGCAGTTCTTC. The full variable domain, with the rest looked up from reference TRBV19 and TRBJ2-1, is DGGITQSPKYLFRKEGQNVTLSCEQNLNHDAMYWYRQDPGQGLRLIYYSQIVNDFQKGDIAEGYSVSREKKESFPLTVTSAQKNPTAFYLCASSIAPGGNEQFFGPGTRLTVL.